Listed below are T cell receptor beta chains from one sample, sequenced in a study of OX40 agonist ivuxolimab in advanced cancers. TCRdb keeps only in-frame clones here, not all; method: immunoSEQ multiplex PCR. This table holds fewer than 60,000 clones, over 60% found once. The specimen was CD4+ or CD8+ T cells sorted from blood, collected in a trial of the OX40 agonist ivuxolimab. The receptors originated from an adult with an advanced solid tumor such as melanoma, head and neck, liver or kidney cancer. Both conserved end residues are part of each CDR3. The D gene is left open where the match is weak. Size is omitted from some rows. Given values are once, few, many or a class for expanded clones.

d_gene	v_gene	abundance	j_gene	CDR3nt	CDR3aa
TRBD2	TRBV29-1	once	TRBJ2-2	TGCAGCGTTGCCCTAGCGGGGAATAGGCCCGGGGAGCTGTTTTTT	CSVALAGNRPGELFF
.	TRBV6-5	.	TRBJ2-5	TGTGCCAGCAGTTACTTCGGGGTACGAGAGACCCAGTACTTC	CASSYFGVRETQYF
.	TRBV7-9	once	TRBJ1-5	TGTGCCAGCAGCTTAGGCACAGGGTTCAATCAGCCCCAGCATTTT	CASSLGTGFNQPQHF
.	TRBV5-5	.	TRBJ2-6	TGTGCCAGCAGCTTGGGCCCGAGCTCTGGGGCCAACGTCCTGACTTTC	CASSLGPSSGANVLTF
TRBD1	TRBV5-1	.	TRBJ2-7	TGCGCCAGCAGCTTGGGACAGGGTCTCAACGAGCAGTACTTC	CASSLGQGLNEQYF
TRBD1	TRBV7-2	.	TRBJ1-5	TGTGCCAGCAGCTTACGGCCAGGGGGTAATCAGCCCCAGCATTTT	CASSLRPGGNQPQHF
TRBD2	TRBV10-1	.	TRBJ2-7	TGCGCCAGCAGTCGGACTAGCGAATACGAGCAGTACTTC	CASSRTSEYEQYF
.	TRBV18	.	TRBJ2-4	TGTGCCAGCTCACCAAGGGGTTTAGCCAAAAACATTCAGTACTTC	CASSPRGLAKNIQYF
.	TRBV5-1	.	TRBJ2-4	TGCGCCAGCAGCTTGGATGGCCAAGGCATTCAGTACTTC	CASSLDGQGIQYF
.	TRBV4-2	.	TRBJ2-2	TGTGCCAGCAGCCAAGAGGGGAGGTGGATCGGGGAGCTGTTTTTT	CASSQEGRWIGELFF
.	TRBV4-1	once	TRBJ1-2	TGCGCCAGCAGCCAAGATCCTAGTTCAACGTATGGCTACACCTTC	CASSQDPSSTYGYTF
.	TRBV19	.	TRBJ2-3	TGTGCCAGTGGACGGAGTCTACTCACAGATACGCAGTATTTT	CASGRSLLTDTQYF
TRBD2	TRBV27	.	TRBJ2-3	TGTGCCAGCAGACCGGGGGGGGTCATCGCAGATACGCAGTATTTT	CASRPGGVIADTQYF
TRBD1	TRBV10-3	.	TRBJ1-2	TGTGCCATCAGTGAGGTCCAGGGACAGGGGGCGGGGAACTATGGCTACACCTTC	CAISEVQGQGAGNYGYTF
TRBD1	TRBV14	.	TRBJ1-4	TGTGCCAGCAGCCAACTACAGGGGGGTAGTGAAAAACTGTTTTTT	CASSQLQGGSEKLFF
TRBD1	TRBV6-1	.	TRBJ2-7	TGTGCCAGCAGTGAATGGGGACAGGGGGCCTACGAGCAGTACTTC	CASSEWGQGAYEQYF
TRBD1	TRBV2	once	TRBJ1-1	TGTGCCAGCAGTCCCCTCACAGGGGCCGGGACTGAAGCTTTCTTT	CASSPLTGAGTEAFF